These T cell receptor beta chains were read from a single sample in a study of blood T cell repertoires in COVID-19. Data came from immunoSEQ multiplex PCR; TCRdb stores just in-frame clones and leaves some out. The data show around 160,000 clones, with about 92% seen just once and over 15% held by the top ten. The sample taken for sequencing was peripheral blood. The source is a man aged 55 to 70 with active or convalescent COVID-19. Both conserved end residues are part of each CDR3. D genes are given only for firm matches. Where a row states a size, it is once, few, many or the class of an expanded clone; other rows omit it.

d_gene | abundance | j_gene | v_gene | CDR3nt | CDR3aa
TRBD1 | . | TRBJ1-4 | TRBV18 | TGTGCCAGCTCACCATCCGAGGGGGCAACTGAAAAACTGTTTTTT | CASSPSEGATEKLFF
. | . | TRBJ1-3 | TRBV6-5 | TGTGCCAGCATCGTAGGGGCGTCTGGAAACACCATATATTTT | CASIVGASGNTIYF
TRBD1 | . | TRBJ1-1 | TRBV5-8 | TGTGCCAGCAGAAAAACAGGGGAATACACTGAAGCTTTCTTT | CASRKTGEYTEAFF
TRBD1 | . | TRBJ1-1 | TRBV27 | TGTGCCAGCAGTTCCGCGGGACAGGGCCCACGGAACACTGAAGCTTTCTTT | CASSSAGQGPRNTEAFF
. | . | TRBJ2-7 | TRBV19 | TGTGCCAGTAGTGTAGCGGAGTACTCCTACGAGCAGTACTTC | CASSVAEYSYEQYF
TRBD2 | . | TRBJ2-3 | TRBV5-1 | TGCGCCAGCAGCTTGGTCCCTAGCGGGGGCACAGATACGCAGTATTTT | CASSLVPSGGTDTQYF
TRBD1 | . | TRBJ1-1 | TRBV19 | TGTGCCAGTAGTGGCCGGGACAGGGGGAAGGGGAACACTGAAGCTTTCTTT | CASSGRDRGKGNTEAFF
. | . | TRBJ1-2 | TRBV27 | TGTGCCAGCAGTTTATCACAATTTGCTAACTATGGCTACACCTTC | CASSLSQFANYGYTF
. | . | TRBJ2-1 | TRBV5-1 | TGCGCCAGCAGCTTGGTTGGGGGAGGTTGGGACAATGAGCAGTTCTTC | CASSLVGGGWDNEQFF
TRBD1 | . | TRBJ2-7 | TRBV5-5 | TGTGCCAGCAGCTTGGCCGGGACAGGGGCCTACGAGCAGTACTTC | CASSLAGTGAYEQYF
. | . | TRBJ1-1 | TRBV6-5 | TGTGCCAGCAGCCCAGGGCGTTGGGGCACTGAAGCTTTCTTT | CASSPGRWGTEAFF
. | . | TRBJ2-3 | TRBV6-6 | TGTGCCAGCAGTTATGGACAGATTCGTAGCACAGATACGCAGTATTTT | CASSYGQIRSTDTQYF
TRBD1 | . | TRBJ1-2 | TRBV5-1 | TGCGCCAGCAGCTTGGGACAGGGTTCGTATGGCTACACCTTC | CASSLGQGSYGYTF
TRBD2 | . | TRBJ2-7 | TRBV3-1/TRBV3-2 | TGTGCCAGCAGCCAAGATCAACTAGCGGGAAGGAACGAGCAGTACTTC | CASSQDQLAGRNEQYF
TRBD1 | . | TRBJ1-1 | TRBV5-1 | TGCGCCAGCAGCTCAGGTTTTGGTACAGGGGGCTGGAACACTGAAGCTTTCTTT | CASSSGFGTGGWNTEAFF
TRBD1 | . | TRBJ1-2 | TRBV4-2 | TGTGCCAGCAGCCAGGTGGACAGGGAGAGGGGCTACACCTTC | CASSQVDRERGYTF
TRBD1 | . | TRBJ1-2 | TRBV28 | TGTGCCAGCAGCTCCGGACAGGGAGCTTCTAACTATGGCTACACCTTC | CASSSGQGASNYGYTF
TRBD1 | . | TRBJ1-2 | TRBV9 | TGTGCCAGCAGCGATCCCCGGACAGGGGGTATGGGCTACACCTTC | CASSDPRTGGMGYTF
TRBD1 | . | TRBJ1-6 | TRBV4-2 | TGTGCCAGCAGCCAGGGGACAGGCTATAATTCACCCCTCCACTTT | CASSQGTGYNSPLHF
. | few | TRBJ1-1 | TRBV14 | TGTGCCAGCAGCCCCTACAGGGACCAGAACACTGAAGCTTTCTTT | CASSPYRDQNTEAFF
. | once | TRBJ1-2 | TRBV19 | TGTGCCAGTAGTCCGTTCGTTGGGGGAGGTAACTATGGCTACACCTTC | CASSPFVGGGNYGYTF
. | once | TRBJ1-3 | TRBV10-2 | TGCGCCAGCAGTGAGTCAATGGGACTAGCTGGAAACACCATATATTTT | CASSESMGLAGNTIYF
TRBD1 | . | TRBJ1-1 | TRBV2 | TGTGCCAGAGAGACAGGGGCTGAAGCTTTCTTT | CARETGAEAFF
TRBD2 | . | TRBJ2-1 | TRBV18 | TGTGCCAGCTCACCAACTAGCGGGGGGGGCAATGAGCAGTTCTTC | CASSPTSGGGNEQFF
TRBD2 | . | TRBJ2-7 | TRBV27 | TGTGCCAGCAGTAGGGCTAGCGGCTACGAGCAGTACTTC | CASSRASGYEQYF
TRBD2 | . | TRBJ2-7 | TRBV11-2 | TGTGCCAGCAGCTTAGATCGTTCGGCGGGAGGGTTTGGCTACGAGCAGTACTTC | CASSLDRSAGGFGYEQYF
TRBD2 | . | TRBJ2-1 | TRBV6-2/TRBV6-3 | TGTGCCAGCAGTTACTCTTCCAGCGGGGGGGCGGTTGAGCAGTTCTTC | CASSYSSSGGAVEQFF
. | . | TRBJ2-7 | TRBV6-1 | TGTGCCAGCAGTGACGGCTACGAGCAGTACTTC | CASSDGYEQYF
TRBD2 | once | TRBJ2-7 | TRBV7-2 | TGTGCCAGCAGCCCACCGGGACTAGCCTACGAGCAGTACTTC | CASSPPGLAYEQYF
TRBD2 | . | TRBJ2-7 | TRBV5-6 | TGTGCCAGCAGCTTAGGAGCGGGGGGCAGCTCCTACGAGCAGTACTTC | CASSLGAGGSSYEQYF
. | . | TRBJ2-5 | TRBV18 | TGTGCCAGCTCACCGGTTAGCCAAGAGACCCAGTACTTC | CASSPVSQETQYF
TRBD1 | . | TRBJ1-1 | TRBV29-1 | TGCAGCGTTGAATCGGGGACAGGGAGGGAAGCTTTCTTT | CSVESGTGREAFF
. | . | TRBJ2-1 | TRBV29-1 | TGCAGCGTAATACAGGCTCTGAATGAGCAGTTCTTC | CSVIQALNEQFF
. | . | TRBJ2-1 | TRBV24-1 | TGTGCCACCAAAGGAAGACGGGACACAGAGCAGTTCTTC | CATKGRRDTEQFF
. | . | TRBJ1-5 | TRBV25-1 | TGTGCCAGCAGTGCCATGGGCGCCCAACCGAAGCATTTT | CASSAMGAQPKHF
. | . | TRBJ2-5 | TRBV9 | TGTGCCAGCAGCCCCCCTCGCGGAGGGCCAGAGACCCAGTACTTC | CASSPPRGGPETQYF
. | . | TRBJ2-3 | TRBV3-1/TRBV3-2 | TGTGCCAGCAGCCAAGATATCATCTTATCGCGGTGGCAGTATTTT | CASSQDIILSRWQYF
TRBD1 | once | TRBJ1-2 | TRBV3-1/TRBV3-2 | TGTGCCAGCAGCCCCACTTGGACAGGGGCGAACTATGGCTACACCTTC | CASSPTWTGANYGYTF
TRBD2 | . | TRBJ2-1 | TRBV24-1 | TGTGCCACCAGTAGTGGTAGCGGGAGCCATTACAATGAGCAGTTCTTC | CATSSGSGSHYNEQFF
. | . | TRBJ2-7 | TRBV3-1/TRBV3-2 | TGTGCCAGCAGCCGCCTCAACAGGGATCGGTATGCCTACGAGCAGTACTTC | CASSRLNRDRYAYEQYF
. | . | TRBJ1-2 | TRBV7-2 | TGTGCCAGCAGCCAGGCGAAATTTAACTATGGCTACACCTTC | CASSQAKFNYGYTF
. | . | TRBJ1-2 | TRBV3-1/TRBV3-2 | TGTGCCAGCAGCCAAGATGACTGGCGCCTTGCTGCGGGCTACACCTTC | CASSQDDWRLAAGYTF
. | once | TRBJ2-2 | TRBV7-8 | TGTGCCAGCAGCTTAGGTGGAGGTGACACCGGGGAGCTGTTTTTT | CASSLGGGDTGELFF
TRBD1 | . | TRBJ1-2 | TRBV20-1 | TGCAGTGCTAGTACAGGGGCCGATGGCTACACCTTC | CSASTGADGYTF
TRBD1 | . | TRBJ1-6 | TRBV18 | TGTGCCAGCTCACCACTGACAGGGGGCGCGAATTCACCCCTCCACTTT | CASSPLTGGANSPLHF
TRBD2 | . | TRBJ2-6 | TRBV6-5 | TGTGCCAGCAGTTACTCGAGCGGGGCCGGGGCCAACGTCCTGACTTTC | CASSYSSGAGANVLTF
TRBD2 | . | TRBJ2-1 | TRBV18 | TGTGCCAGCTCACCAGGGAGCGGGAGGCTGGATGAGCAGTTCTTC | CASSPGSGRLDEQFF
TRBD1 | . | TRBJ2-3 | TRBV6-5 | TGTGCCAGCAGACAGGGACAGACAGATACGCAGTATTTT | CASRQGQTDTQYF
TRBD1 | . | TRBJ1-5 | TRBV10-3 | TGTGCCATCAAGGGGACAGGGTACAATCAGCCCCAGCATTTT | CAIKGTGYNQPQHF
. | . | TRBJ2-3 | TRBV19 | TGTGCCAGTAGTATGAGCAATAGCGCCTCTAGCACAGATACGCAGTATTTT | CASSMSNSASSTDTQYF
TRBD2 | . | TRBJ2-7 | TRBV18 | TGTGCCAGCTCACCAGTCGGGGCTAGCGGAAACTACGAGCAGTACTTC | CASSPVGASGNYEQYF
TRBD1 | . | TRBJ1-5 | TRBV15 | TGTGCCACCAGACCTGGGACAGCAAATCAGCCCCAGCATTTT | CATRPGTANQPQHF